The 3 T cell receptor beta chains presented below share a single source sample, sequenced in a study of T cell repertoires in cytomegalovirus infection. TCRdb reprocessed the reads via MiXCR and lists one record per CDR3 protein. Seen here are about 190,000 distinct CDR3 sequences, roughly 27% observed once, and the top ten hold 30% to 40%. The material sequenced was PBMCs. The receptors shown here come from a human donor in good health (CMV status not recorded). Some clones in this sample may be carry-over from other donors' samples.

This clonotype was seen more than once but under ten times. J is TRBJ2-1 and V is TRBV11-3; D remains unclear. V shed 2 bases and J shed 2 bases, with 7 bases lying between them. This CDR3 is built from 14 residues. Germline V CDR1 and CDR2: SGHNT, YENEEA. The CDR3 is CASSLSPAYNEQFF. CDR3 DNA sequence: TGTGCCAGCAGCTTAAGTCCGGCCTACAATGAGCAGTTCTTC. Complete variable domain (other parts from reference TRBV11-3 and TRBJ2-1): EAGVVQSPRYKIIEKKQPVAFWCNPISGHNTLYWYLQNLGQGPELLIRYENEEAVDDSQLPKDRFSAERLKGVDSTLKIQPAELGDSAVYLCASSLSPAYNEQFFGPGTRLTVL.

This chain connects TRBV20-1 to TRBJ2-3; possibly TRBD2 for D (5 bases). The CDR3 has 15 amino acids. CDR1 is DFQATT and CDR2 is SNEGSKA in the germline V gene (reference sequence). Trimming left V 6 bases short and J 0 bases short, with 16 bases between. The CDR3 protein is CSAPLRGSSTDTQYF. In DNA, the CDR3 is TGCAGTGCGCCCCTCCGGGGATCTAGCACAGATACGCAGTATTTT.

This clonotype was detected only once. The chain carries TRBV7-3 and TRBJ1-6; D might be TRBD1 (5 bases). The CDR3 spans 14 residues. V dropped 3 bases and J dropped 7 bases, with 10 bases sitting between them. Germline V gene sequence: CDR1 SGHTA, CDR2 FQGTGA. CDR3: CASSFGGFNSPLHF. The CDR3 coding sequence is TGTGCCAGCAGCTTTGGGGGTTTCAATTCACCCCTCCACTTT.